This T cell receptor beta chain was obtained from a study of T cell repertoires in cytomegalovirus infection. On the study more broadly: It was the public TCR beta signatures that indicated both CMV infection and matching HLA type.

This clonotype has more than one count but fewer than ten. This CDR3 is 13 amino acids long. The ends were cut back, 1 base at V and 6 bases at J, with 9 bases in the middle. CDR1 LNHDA and CDR2 SQIVND come from the germline V gene (reference sequence). Each CDR3 protein is one row after TCRdb ran MiXCR on the reads. Of around 320,000 distinct CDR3 sequences listed, roughly 9.5% are singletons. The TCR was taken from a human donor in good health (CMV status not recorded). Some clones in this sample may be carry-over from other donors' samples. Source material: PBMCs. The chain has TRBV19 and TRBJ2-5; D ambiguous. The CDR3 sequence is CASSIVLAKTQYF. The CDR3 DNA reads as TGTGCCAGTAGTATAGTACTTGCAAAGACCCAGTACTTC.